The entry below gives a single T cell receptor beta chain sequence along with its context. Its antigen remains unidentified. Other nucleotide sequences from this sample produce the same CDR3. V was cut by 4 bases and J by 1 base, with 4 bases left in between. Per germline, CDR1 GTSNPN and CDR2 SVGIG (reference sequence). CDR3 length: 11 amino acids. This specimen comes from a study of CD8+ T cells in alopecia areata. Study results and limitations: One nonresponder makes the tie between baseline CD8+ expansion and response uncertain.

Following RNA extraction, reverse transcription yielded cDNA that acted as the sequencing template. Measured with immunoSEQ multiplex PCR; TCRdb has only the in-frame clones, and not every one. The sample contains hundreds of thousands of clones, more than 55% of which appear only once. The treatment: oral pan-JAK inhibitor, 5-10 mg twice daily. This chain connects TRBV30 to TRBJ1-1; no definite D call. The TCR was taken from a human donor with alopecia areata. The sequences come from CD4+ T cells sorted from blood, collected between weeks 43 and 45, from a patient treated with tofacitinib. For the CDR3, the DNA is TGTGCCTGGAATAGGAACACTGAAGCTTTCTTT. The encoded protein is CAWNRNTEAFF.